Listed below are T cell receptor beta chains from one sample, sequenced in a study of neurological immune-mediated disorders. TCRdb itself ran the 5' RACE reads through MiXCR, one entry per CDR3 protein. The data hold around 27,000 distinct CDR3 sequences, with roughly 14% observed a single time. Material: PBMCs. The receptors were gathered from a man in his 70s in good health. Both conserved end residues are part of each CDR3. A D gene is named only where the DNA matches it firmly. Clone size appears in some rows only: once, few, many, or a class for an expanded clone.

V	J	size	D	DNA	CDR3
TRBV14	TRBJ1-6	many	NA	TGTGCCAGCAGCCAAGAGGGTGGGGTAAGGTCACCCCTCCACTTT	CASSQEGGVRSPLHF
TRBV12-3/TRBV12-4	TRBJ2-3	NA	TRBD2	TGTGCCAGCAAAAGGACTAGCGGGGGGGCCTGGGATACGCAGTATTTT	CASKRTSGGAWDTQYF
TRBV7-2	TRBJ1-3	NA	NA	TGTGCCAGCAGCTTTTACCTTTCTGGAAACACCATATATTTT	CASSFYLSGNTIYF
TRBV5-1	TRBJ1-6	many	NA	TGCGCCAGCAGCTTGGCAGGTGCTAATTCACCCCTCCACTTT	CASSLAGANSPLHF
TRBV20-1	TRBJ2-1	NA	NA	TGCAGTGCTTCGGACAGAGCCTACGAGCAGTTCTTC	CSASDRAYEQFF
TRBV5-6	TRBJ1-6	NA	TRBD1	TGTGCCAGCGCGCCAACCGCACAGGGGGTCTCACCCCTCCACTTT	CASAPTAQGVSPLHF
TRBV5-1	TRBJ1-3	medium-sized	NA	TGCGCCAGCAGCCCGACAGTCTCTGGAAACACCATATATTTT	CASSPTVSGNTIYF
TRBV7-6	TRBJ2-3	many	NA	TGTGCCAGCAGCTTTTTCAGGGATACGCAGTATTTT	CASSFFRDTQYF
TRBV10-3	TRBJ1-3	many	NA	TGTGCCATCAGTGATCATGGAGGTCGCTCTGGAAACACCATATATTTT	CAISDHGGRSGNTIYF
TRBV20-1	TRBJ2-7	many	TRBD1	TGCAGTGCTACCAGCACCGGGACAGGGAAACCCTACGAGCAGTACTTC	CSATSTGTGKPYEQYF
TRBV5-1	TRBJ2-7	many	NA	TGCGCCAGCAGCTTGGACGGCACCCACGAGCAGTACTTC	CASSLDGTHEQYF
TRBV12-3/TRBV12-4	TRBJ1-1	many	NA	TGTGCCAGCAGTCGGAGGAACACTGAAGCTTTCTTT	CASSRRNTEAFF
TRBV7-9	TRBJ1-2	many	NA	TGTGCCAGCAGCTATAAACAGGGTCTCGGTGGCTACACCTTC	CASSYKQGLGGYTF
TRBV2	TRBJ2-1	many	TRBD2	TGTGCCAGCTTACTCCCCGGGACTAGCAACAATGAGCAGTTCTTC	CASLLPGTSNNEQFF
TRBV7-2	TRBJ2-1	few	TRBD1	TGTGCCAGCCCCCGGGACAGGGGCCTTAATGAGCAGTTCTTC	CASPRDRGLNEQFF
TRBV7-9	TRBJ1-3	many	NA	TGTGCCAGCAGCCGCCGGAACCCTGGAAACACCATATATTTT	CASSRRNPGNTIYF
TRBV15	TRBJ2-3	many	NA	TGTGCCACCAGCACGCTTGAAAAGGGGTCAACAGATACGCAGTATTTT	CATSTLEKGSTDTQYF
TRBV4-2	TRBJ2-7	NA	TRBD2	TGTGCCAGCAGCCAAGGAGGACTAGCGGGAGACAGCTACGAGCAGTACTTC	CASSQGGLAGDSYEQYF
TRBV20-1	TRBJ2-4	many	NA	TGCAGTGCTAGAGCCCCAGGACTGGGTTCGAACATTCAGTACTTC	CSARAPGLGSNIQYF
TRBV19	TRBJ2-5	many	NA	TGTGCCAGTAGTAGGGGACATCCTCTCGAGACCCAGTACTTC	CASSRGHPLETQYF
TRBV24-1	TRBJ1-5	many	NA	TGTGCCACCAGTGATGTGTCAAACAATCAGCCCCAGCATTTT	CATSDVSNNQPQHF
TRBV12-3/TRBV12-4	TRBJ1-1	many	NA	TGTGCCAGCAGTTTAGAGGGGCATAGCACTGAAGCTTTCTTT	CASSLEGHSTEAFF
TRBV7-2	TRBJ2-5	many	TRBD2	TGTGCCAGCAGCTTATCCCCAAGCTCCGGGACTAGCGGCTACTTC	CASSLSPSSGTSGYF
TRBV4-1	TRBJ1-5	many	NA	TGCGCCAGCAGCCAAGTTGGAAAAAATCAGCCCCAGCATTTT	CASSQVGKNQPQHF
TRBV12-3/TRBV12-4	TRBJ1-5	many	NA	TGTGCCAGCCAATTAGGGGCTGATCAGCCCCAGCATTTT	CASQLGADQPQHF
TRBV11-1	TRBJ1-1	NA	TRBD1	TGTGCCAGCAGCTTAGCGCAGGGACAGGGCGGTCTGAACACTGAAGCTTTCTTT	CASSLAQGQGGLNTEAFF
TRBV2	TRBJ1-6	many	NA	TGTGCCAGCAGTGATTTCACAGGGAACTCACCCCTCCACTTT	CASSDFTGNSPLHF
TRBV10-3	TRBJ1-5	NA	NA	TGTGCCATAAGTGAGTCGACGGGTAGCAATCAGCCCCAGCATTTT	CAISESTGSNQPQHF
TRBV5-1	TRBJ2-1	many	TRBD2	TGCGCCAGCAGCCACAGTGGGGACTACCTCCGCAATGAGCAGTTCTTC	CASSHSGDYLRNEQFF
TRBV5-1	TRBJ2-7	many	TRBD1	TGCGCCAGCAGCCGCCGACAGGGGCACGAGCAGTACTTC	CASSRRQGHEQYF
TRBV10-3	TRBJ2-5	many	NA	TGTGCCACTCGGGACATTCCAACCCAAGAGACCCAGTACTTC	CATRDIPTQETQYF
TRBV12-3/TRBV12-4	TRBJ2-2	many	NA	TGTGCCAGCAGTTTCCGGCAGCAGAACACCGGGGAGCTGTTTTTT	CASSFRQQNTGELFF
TRBV6-2/TRBV6-3	TRBJ2-3	many	NA	TGTGCCAGCACACAGACCGGCACAGATACGCAGTATTTT	CASTQTGTDTQYF